This TCR beta chain stems from a study of T-cell reconstitution after alpha-beta-depleted transplantation in children. Using unique molecular identifiers, the investigators prepared the TCRbeta library. TCRdb recomputed calls from the PCR reads with MiXCR, one row per CDR3 protein. The sample holds around 380,000 distinct CDR3 sequences, roughly a tenth seen once. This sequence was found in a human donor who donated a stem cell graft to a child with acute myeloid leukemia. Sequencing was performed on PBMCs from the stem cell graft donor, taken from the stem cell graft.

The CDR3 DNA sequence: TGTGCCAGCAGCGTGTTAGGGGGGAACACTGAAGCTTTCTTT. This translates into CASSVLGGNTEAFF. This chain joins TRBV7-2 and TRBJ1-1; a weak D match, TRBD1 (6 bases). Deletions cut 5 bases from V and 1 base from J, with 11 bases between. Per the germline V gene, CDR1 is SGHTA and CDR2 is FQGNSA. The CDR3 is made up of 14 amino acids.